Here is one T cell receptor (beta chain) with its context. This clonotype was found many times. Its antigen specificity is not known. Within one base of it there is no much larger clone, and no base qualities were kept. TCR beta CDR3 regions were amplified from RNA transcripts. For the first round of RT-PCR on the TCR CDR3, the HTBI primer set was used together with the Qiagen OneStep RT-PCR kit. The libraries were constructed in a second round of multiplex PCR and then size-selected and purified. The libraries were sequenced on an Illumina HiSeq2000 using paired-end 100 bp reads. The authors' pipeline ran thus. Raw data were processed with SOAPnuke, discarding reads with adapters, uncalled bases, mean Phred below 15, or no exact constant-primer or identifier match. COPE v1.2.5 was used to merge the high-quality paired reads, and each unique nucleotide sequence was defined as a clonotype. MiTCR v1.1 was used to align the clonotypes against IMGT TRBV, TRBD and TRBJ reference segments. Only V-J combinations with frequency above 0.0001, covering roughly 99% of repertoires, were analysed. A TCS score was defined as the ratio between F50 (clonal expansion) and ExV (chaos), using BLOSUM62-based TCRdist between CDR3 peptides within each V-J. Welch's t-statistics and random forest reduced around 510 V-J features to 13, which were used in a naive Bayes classifier (R e1071). The public sequencing data were trimmed at Q25 with fastp and processed into clonotypes with MiXCR by TCRdb, which kept only in-frame beta chains. One record per CDR3 amino acid sequence lists the most common genes and DNA. TCRdb assigned the V and J calls; the authors' analysis was not used. A total of 650,000 to 750,000 distinct CDR3 sequences appear in this sample, 12% to 15% of them only once. The ten biggest clones cover about 9.4% of the sample.

Graves' hyperthyroidism was defined as stable when no progression to ophthalmopathy occurred over 18 months of follow-up. The hyperthyroidism patients were between 18 and 65 years old and newly diagnosed, with a disease duration of less than 2 months. Exclusion was applied to patients with uncontrolled infections, other autoimmune diseases, pregnancy or lactation. Diagnoses relied on clinical symptoms, serum thyroxine and TRAb, thyroid ultrasound and orbital computed tomography. Ficoll-Paque density gradient centrifugation was used to isolate PBMCs from about 10 ml of fresh peripheral blood. Total RNA was extracted using Trizol reagent, and RNA quality was assessed on an Agilent 2100 Bioanalyzer. This sample is drawn from a study of T cells in Graves' hyperthyroidism and ophthalmopathy (dated by TCRdb to between 2018 and 2021). Concerning the study at large: Peripheral blood was sampled at the time of initial diagnosis, prior to any treatment. To identify TCR V-J signatures that set the groups apart, the researchers used a discovery cohort of 100 or so patients, made up of 43 with Graves' ophthalmopathy and 57 with stable Graves' hyperthyroidism. Prospective prediction of ophthalmopathy was tested in an independent validation cohort of fewer than 20 hyperthyroidism patients and 15 to 17 patients who later progressed to ophthalmopathy. The 75 to 100 discovery patients were randomly split 7:3 into training and test sets. In about 6 Graves' hyperthyroidism patients, the study also compared T-cell repertoires from thyroid tissue with T-cell repertoires from blood. Following sampling, methimazole starting at 30 mg daily was given to hyperthyroidism patients, and high-dose intravenous methylprednisolone was given to ophthalmopathy patients. According to the paper, TCR Vbeta CDR3 sequencing was carried out on over 130 peripheral blood samples, which came from fewer than 50 ophthalmopathy, under 80 hyperthyroidism and 17 progressor patients. Findings and caveats that apply to the study as a whole: Most expanded thyroid clonotypes (frequency above 0.001) were also detected in blood, suggesting blood repertoires may reflect thyroid immune responses. In validation, progression to ophthalmopathy was predicted by the model with 70.59% sensitivity and under 85% specificity, a median of approximately 6.5 months before onset. A 13 V-J signature model separated ophthalmopathy from stable hyperthyroidism, with about 90% sensitivity and 81.08% specificity in cross-validation and 80%/75% in testing. No statistical method was used to set the sample size in advance, and investigators knew the group allocation.

Deletion took 3 bases off V and 1 base off J, with a span of 18 bases between the germline ends. From the cysteine through the phenylalanine, the CDR3 covers 17 amino acids. The DNA shown is the 51-base CDR3, in frame from base 1. The sequence derives from a woman between 18 and 29 years old with Graves' hyperthyroidism. Sequencing used blood. The sequence is built from TRBV12-3 or TRBV12-4 and TRBJ1-1; the D gene identity is not certain. At the DNA level, the sequence is TGTGCCAGCAGTTTGGTGGCTTTGGGCAAAACGAACACTGAAGCTTTCTTT. This yields the protein CASSLVALGKTNTEAFF.